This TCR beta chain was obtained from a study of blood T cell repertoires in COVID-19. Study-wide context: The study drew acute and convalescent COVID-19 samples from the United States, Italy and Spain. T cells, B-cell-depleted T cells, or PBMCs provided the cDNA or gDNA that served as material.

Germline CDR1 and CDR2: SGHTA and FQGNSA. Unmatched junction bases numbered 4, after V lost 5 bases and J lost 5 bases. The CDR3 totals 15 residues. Per the original methods: Nucleated cell number was recorded as an estimate derived from reference gene primer amplification. Using immunoSEQ multiplex PCR, the repertoire was profiled, and TCRdb retains in-frame clones only, with some absent. The V and J calls and clone size come from that table; D and trimming were worked out from the DNA. This sample has about 50,000 clones, with more than 75% found just once. This clone was found once. Sequences were obtained from peripheral blood. The gene calls are TRBV7-2 and TRBJ2-1; 12 bases align to TRBD2. The clonotype originates from a man in his fifties with active COVID-19. CDR3 loop: CASSARTSGNNEQFF. CDR3 DNA sequence: TGTGCCAGCAGCGCCCGGACTAGCGGGAACAATGAGCAGTTCTTC.